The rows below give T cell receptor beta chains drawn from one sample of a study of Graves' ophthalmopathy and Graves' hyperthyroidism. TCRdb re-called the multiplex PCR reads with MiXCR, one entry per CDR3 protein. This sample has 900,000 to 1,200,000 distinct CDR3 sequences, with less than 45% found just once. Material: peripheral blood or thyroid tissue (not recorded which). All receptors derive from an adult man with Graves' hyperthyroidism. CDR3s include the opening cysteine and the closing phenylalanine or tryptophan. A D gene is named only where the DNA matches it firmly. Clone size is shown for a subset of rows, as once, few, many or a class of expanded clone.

TGTGCCAGCAGTTACGGCATGGCCGGGGCCAACGTCCTGACTTTC	CASSYGMAGANVLTF	TRBV12-3/TRBV12-4	few	NA	TRBJ2-6
TGTGCCAGCAGCTTAGGGCATGGTCAGCCCCAGCATTTT	CASSLGHGQPQHF	TRBV7-9	many	NA	TRBJ1-5
TGTGCCAGCAGTGACCCGGGACAGGGGGCGGTCGGGGAGCTGTTTTTT	CASSDPGQGAVGELFF	TRBV25-1	many	TRBD1	TRBJ2-2
TGTGCCAGCGGAGGCGGGGTATCGGAGAAACTCAACTATGGCTACACCTTC	CASGGGVSEKLNYGYTF	TRBV7-9	NA	NA	TRBJ1-2
TGCGCCAGCAGCCAAGGTAGCGGCCTCCAAGAGACCCAGTACTTC	CASSQGSGLQETQYF	TRBV4-3	NA	NA	TRBJ2-5
TGTGCCAGCGGGACAGCCGGTCGGTACAACTATGGCTACACCTTC	CASGTAGRYNYGYTF	TRBV28	NA	TRBD1	TRBJ1-2
TGCGCCAGCAGCTCCGGCTCCTCTGCGGGACACACGGGCGAGCAGTACTTC	CASSSGSSAGHTGEQYF	TRBV5-1	many	NA	TRBJ2-7
TGCAGTGCTTCCTGGGACAGCGAGACCCAGTACTTC	CSASWDSETQYF	TRBV20-1	many	TRBD1	TRBJ2-5
TGCAGTGCTAAAGTCGACCTAGCGAGGTTTTACGAGCAGTACTTC	CSAKVDLARFYEQYF	TRBV20-1	NA	NA	TRBJ2-7
TGTGCCAGCAGCTTAGGTCCTCAGGCGACCTATGGCTACACCTTC	CASSLGPQATYGYTF	TRBV13	many	NA	TRBJ1-2
TGTGCCAGCAGCCCGCGCCGGGGCGGGAGTCCCTCCTACGAGCAGTACTTC	CASSPRRGGSPSYEQYF	TRBV7-8	many	TRBD2	TRBJ2-7
TGTGCCAGCAGCCCCGAAGTCAACCCCTCTGGAAACACCATATATTTT	CASSPEVNPSGNTIYF	TRBV7-9	NA	NA	TRBJ1-3
TGTGCCACCAGTGATTCGGGACAGGGGATCTACGAGCAGTACTTC	CATSDSGQGIYEQYF	TRBV24-1	NA	TRBD1	TRBJ2-7
TGTGCCAGCAGTCTAGGACAGGGGGCCGGGCCGTTGCCCCAGCATTTT	CASSLGQGAGPLPQHF	TRBV12-3/TRBV12-4	NA	TRBD1	TRBJ1-5
TGTGCCAGCAGCAAAACGGCCGGGACAGCGAATTCACCCCTCCACTTT	CASSKTAGTANSPLHF	TRBV3-1	many	TRBD1	TRBJ1-6
TGCGCCAGCAGCTCGGTAGGGGTCAGCGAGCAGTACTTC	CASSSVGVSEQYF	TRBV5-1	NA	NA	TRBJ2-7
TGTGCCAGCAGCTCCCGCGAAGTACGGGGCGAGCAGTACTTC	CASSSREVRGEQYF	TRBV12-3/TRBV12-4	NA	NA	TRBJ2-7